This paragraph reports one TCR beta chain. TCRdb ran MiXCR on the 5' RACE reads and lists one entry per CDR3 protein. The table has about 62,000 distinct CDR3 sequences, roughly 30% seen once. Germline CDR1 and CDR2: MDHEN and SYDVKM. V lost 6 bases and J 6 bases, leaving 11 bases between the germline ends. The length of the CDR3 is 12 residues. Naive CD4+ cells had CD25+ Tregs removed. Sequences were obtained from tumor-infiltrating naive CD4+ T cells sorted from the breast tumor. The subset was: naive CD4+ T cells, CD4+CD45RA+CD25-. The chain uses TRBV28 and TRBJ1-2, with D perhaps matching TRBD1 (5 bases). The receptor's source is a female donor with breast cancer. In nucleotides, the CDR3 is TGTGCCAGCAGCCCGTGGGGCGATGGCTACACCTTC. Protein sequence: CASSPWGDGYTF.